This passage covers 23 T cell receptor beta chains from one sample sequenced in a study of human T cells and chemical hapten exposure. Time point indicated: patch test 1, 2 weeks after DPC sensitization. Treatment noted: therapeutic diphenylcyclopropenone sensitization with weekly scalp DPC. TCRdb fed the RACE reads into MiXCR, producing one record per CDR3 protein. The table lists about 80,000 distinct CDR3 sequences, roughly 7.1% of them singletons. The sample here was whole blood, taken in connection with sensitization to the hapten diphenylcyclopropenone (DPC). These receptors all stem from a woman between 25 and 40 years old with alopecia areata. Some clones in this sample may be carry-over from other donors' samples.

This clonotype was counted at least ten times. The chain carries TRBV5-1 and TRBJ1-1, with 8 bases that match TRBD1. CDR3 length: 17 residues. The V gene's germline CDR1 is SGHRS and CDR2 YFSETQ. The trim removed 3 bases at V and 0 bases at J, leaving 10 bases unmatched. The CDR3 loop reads CASSSGQESLMNTEAFF. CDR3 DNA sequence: TGCGCCAGCAGCTCGGGACAGGAGAGCCTAATGAACACTGAAGCTTTCTTT. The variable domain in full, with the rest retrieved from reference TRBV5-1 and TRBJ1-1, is KAGVTQTPRYLIKTRGQQVTLSCSPISGHRSVSWYQQTPGQGLQFLFEYFSETQRNKGNFPGRFSGRQFSNSRSEMNVSTLELGDSALYLCASSSGQESLMNTEAFFGQGTRLTVV.

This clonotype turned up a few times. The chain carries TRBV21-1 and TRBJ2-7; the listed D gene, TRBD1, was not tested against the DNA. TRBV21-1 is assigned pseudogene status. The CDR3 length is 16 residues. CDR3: CASSFPSGGMAYEQYF. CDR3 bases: TGTGCCAGCAGCTTTCCTTCAGGGGGCATGGCCTACGAGCAGTACTTC.

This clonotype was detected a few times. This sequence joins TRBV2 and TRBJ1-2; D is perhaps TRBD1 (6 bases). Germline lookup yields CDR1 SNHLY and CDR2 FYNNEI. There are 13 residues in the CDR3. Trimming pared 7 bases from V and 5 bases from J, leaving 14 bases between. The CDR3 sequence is CASKRGQLYGYTF. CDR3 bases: TGTGCCAGCAAGCGGGGGCAATTATATGGCTACACCTTC.

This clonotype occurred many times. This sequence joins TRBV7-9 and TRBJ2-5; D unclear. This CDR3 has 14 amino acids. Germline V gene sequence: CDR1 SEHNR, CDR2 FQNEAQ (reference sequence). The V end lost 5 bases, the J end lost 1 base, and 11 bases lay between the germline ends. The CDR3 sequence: CASSPPHSQETQYF. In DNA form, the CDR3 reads TGTGCCAGCAGCCCCCCGCACAGCCAAGAGACCCAGTACTTC.

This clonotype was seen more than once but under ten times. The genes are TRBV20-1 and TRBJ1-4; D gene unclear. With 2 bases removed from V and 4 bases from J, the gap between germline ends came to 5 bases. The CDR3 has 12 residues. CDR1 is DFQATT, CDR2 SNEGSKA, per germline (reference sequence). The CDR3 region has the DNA TGCAGTGCTAGAAATTTTAATGAAAAACTGTTTTTT. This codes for CSARNFNEKLFF.

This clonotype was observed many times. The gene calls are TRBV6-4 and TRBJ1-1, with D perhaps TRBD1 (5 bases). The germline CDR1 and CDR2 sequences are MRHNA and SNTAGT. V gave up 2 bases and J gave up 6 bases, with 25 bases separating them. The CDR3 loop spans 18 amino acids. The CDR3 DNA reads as TGTGCCAGCAGTGACGCTCTCCGGGAGACCACGGTGGGACCTGAAGCTTTCTTT. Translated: CASSDALRETTVGPEAFF.

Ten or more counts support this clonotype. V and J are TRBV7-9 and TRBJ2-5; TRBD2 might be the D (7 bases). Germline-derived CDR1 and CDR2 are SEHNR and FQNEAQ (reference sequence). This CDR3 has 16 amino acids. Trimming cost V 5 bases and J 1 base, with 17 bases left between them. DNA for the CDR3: TGTGCCAGCAGCGCTACGGGGGGCCCCACCCAAGAGACCCAGTACTTC. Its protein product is CASSATGGPTQETQYF.

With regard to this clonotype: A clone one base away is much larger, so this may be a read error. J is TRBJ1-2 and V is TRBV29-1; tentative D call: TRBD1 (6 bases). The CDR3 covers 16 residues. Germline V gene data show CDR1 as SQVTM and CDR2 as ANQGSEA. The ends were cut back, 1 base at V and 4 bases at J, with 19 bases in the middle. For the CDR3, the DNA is TGCAGCGTTGAAGGGTTCCCTCAAGGGGGGCTCTATGGCTACACCTTC. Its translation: CSVEGFPQGGLYGYTF.

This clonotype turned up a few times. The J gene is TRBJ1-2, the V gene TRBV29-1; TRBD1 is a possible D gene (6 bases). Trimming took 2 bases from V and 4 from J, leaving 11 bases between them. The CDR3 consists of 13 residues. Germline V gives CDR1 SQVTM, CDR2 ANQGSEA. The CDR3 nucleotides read TGCAGCGTTGAATATTCAGGGGCCTATGGCTACACCTTC. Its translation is CSVEYSGAYGYTF.

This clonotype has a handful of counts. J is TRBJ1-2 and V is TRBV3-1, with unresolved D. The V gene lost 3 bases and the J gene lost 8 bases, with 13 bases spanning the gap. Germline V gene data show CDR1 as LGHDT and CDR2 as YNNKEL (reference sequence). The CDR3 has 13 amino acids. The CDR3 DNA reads TGTGCCAGCAGCCAGGGAGGTGACGGGGGCTACACCTTC. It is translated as CASSQGGDGGYTF. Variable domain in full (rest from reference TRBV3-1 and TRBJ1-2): DTAVSQTPKYLVTQMGNDKSIKCEQNLGHDTMYWYKQDSKKFLKIMFSYNNKELIINETVPNRFSPKSPDKAHLNLHINSLELGDSAVYFCASSQGGDGGYTFGSGTRLTVV.

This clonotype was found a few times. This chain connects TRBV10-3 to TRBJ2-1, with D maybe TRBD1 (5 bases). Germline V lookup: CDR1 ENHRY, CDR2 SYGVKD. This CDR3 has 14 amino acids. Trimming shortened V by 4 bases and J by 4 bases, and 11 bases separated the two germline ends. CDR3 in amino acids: CAISVLRGYNEQFF. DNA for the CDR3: TGTGCCATCAGTGTTCTAAGGGGTTACAATGAGCAGTTCTTC.

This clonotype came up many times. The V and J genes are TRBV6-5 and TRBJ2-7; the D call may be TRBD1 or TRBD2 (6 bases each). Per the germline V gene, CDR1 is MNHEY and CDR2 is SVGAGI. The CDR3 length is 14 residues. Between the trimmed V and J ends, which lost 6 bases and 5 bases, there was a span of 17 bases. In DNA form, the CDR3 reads TGTGCCAGCAGGCCTAGCTGGGGGGCTGACGAGCAGTACTTC. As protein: CASRPSWGADEQYF.

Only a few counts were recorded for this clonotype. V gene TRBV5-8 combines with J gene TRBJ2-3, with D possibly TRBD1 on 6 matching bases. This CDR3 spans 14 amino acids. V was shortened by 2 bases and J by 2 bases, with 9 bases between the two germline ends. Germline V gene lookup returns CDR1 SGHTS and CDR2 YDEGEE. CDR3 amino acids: CASSFPGDTDTQYF. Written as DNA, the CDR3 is TGTGCCAGCAGCTTCCCAGGGGACACAGATACGCAGTATTTT.

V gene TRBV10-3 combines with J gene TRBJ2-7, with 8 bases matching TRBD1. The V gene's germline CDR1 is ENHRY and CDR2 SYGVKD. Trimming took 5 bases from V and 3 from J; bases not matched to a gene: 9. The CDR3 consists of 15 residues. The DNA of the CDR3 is TGTGCCATCAGTCAGAGACAGGGGCCTAACTACGAGCAGTACTTC. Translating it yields CAISQRQGPNYEQYF.

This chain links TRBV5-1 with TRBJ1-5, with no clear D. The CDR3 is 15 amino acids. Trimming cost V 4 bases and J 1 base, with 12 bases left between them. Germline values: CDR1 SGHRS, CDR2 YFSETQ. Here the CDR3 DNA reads TGCGCCAGCAGCCCAATGGGAGAAAGCAATCAGCCCCAGCATTTT. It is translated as CASSPMGESNQPQHF.

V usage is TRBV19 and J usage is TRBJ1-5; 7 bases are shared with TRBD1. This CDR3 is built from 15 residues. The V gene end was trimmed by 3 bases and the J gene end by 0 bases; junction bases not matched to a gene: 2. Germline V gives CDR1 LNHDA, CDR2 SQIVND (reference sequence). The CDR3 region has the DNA TGTGCCAGTAGTATTCAGGGGGATAGCAATCAGCCCCAGCATTTT. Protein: CASSIQGDSNQPQHF.

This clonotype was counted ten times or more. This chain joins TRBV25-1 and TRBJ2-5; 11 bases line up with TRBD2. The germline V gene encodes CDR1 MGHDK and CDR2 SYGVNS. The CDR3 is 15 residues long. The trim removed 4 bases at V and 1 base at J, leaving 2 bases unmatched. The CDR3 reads CASSAGLAVQETQYF. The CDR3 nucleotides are TGTGCCAGCAGTGCGGGACTAGCGGTCCAAGAGACCCAGTACTTC.

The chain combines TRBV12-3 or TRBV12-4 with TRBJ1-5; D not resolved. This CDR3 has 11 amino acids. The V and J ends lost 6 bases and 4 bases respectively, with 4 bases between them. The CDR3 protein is CASSLNQPQHF. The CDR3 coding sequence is TGTGCCAGCAGCCTAAATCAGCCCCAGCATTTT.

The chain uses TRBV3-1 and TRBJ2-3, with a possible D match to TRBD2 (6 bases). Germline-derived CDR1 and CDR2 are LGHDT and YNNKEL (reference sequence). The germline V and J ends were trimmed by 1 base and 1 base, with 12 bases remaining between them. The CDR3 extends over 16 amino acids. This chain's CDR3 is CASSQGTWGGTDTQYF. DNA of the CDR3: TGTGCCAGCAGCCAAGGGACCTGGGGGGGCACAGATACGCAGTATTTT.

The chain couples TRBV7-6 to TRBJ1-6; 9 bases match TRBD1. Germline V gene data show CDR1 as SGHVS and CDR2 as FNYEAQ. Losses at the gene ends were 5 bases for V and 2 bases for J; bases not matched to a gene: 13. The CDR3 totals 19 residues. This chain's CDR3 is CASSQRMRTGGTYNSPLHF. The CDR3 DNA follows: TGTGCCAGCAGCCAGAGGATGAGAACAGGGGGCACCTATAATTCACCCCTCCACTTT.

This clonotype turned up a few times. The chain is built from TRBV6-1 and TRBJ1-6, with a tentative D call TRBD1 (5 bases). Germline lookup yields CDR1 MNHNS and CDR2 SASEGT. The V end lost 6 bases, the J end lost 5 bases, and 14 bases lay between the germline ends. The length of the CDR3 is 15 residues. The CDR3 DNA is TGTGCCAGCAGCTTCGCCCGACAGAATAATTCACCCCTCCACTTT. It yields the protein CASSFARQNNSPLHF.

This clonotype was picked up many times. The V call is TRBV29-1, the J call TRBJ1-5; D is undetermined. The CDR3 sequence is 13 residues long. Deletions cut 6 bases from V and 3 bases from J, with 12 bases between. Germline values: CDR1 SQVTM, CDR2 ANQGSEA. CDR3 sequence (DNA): TGCAGCGTGCTGCTGGAACCCAATCAGCCCCAGCATTTT. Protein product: CSVLLEPNQPQHF. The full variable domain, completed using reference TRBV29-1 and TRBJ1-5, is SAVISQKPSRDICQRGTSLTIQCQVDSQVTMMFWYRQQPGQSLTLIATANQGSEATYESGFVIDKFPISRPNLTFSTLTVSNMSPEDSSIYLCSVLLEPNQPQHFGDGTRLSIL.

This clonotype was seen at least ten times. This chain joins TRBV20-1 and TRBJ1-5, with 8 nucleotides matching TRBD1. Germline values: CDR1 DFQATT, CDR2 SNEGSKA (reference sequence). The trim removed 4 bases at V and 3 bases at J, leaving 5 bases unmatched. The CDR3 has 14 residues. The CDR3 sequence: CSATTGGNNQPQHF. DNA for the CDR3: TGCAGTGCTACCACAGGGGGAAACAATCAGCCCCAGCATTTT.